These 29 T cell receptor beta chains were all obtained from the same sample, sequenced in a study of T-cell reconstitution after alpha-beta-depleted transplantation in children. Library preparation (for TCRbeta) was performed with unique molecular identifiers. Each CDR3 protein is one row after TCRdb ran MiXCR on the PCR reads. Among some 340,000 distinct CDR3 sequences listed, over 9% were seen once. Sequencing used PBMCs from the stem cell graft donor, obtained from the stem cell graft. The source of these receptors is a human donor who donated a stem cell graft to a child with acute lymphoblastic leukemia.

The J gene is TRBJ2-1, the V gene TRBV5-1; TRBD2 agrees at 9 bases. From germline, CDR1 is SGHRS and CDR2 YFSETQ. The V segment lost 4 bases and the J segment 2 bases; nucleotides outside the gene matches: 4. CDR3 length: 15 residues. CDR3 bases: TGCGCCAGCAGCCATAGCGGGAGCGCCTACAATGAGCAGTTCTTC. This gives the protein CASSHSGSAYNEQFF.

The rearrangement uses TRBV12-3 or TRBV12-4 and TRBJ2-5, with TRBD1 matching over 10 bases. The CDR3 spans 14 residues. With 5 bases clipped from V and 5 bases from J, the junction kept 5 bases outside the gene matches. CDR3 amino acids: CASSRQGALETQYF. The CDR3 nucleotides read TGTGCCAGCAGTCGACAGGGGGCGCTGGAGACCCAGTACTTC.

This clonotype was seen at least ten times. This CDR3 is CSASDNSGNTIYF. The CDR3 region has the DNA TGCAGTGCTTCAGATAACTCTGGAAACACCATATATTTT. This chain links TRBV20-1 with TRBJ1-3; no clear D gene. Trimming removed 5 bases at V and 0 bases at J, with 8 bases between. Germline CDR1 DFQATT, CDR2 SNEGSKA (reference sequence). CDR3 length: 13 amino acids.

This clonotype appeared many times. The chain carries TRBV4-2 and TRBJ2-5; D is unclear. Germline CDR1 reads LGHNA; CDR2 reads YNFKEQ. V was trimmed by 2 bases and J by 0 bases, leaving 22 bases between them. This CDR3 is 19 amino acids long. CDR3 coding DNA: TGTGCCAGCAGCCAACAACGAAACACCTGGCGGAGCTACCAAGAGACCCAGTACTTC. It translates to CASSQQRNTWRSYQETQYF.

The chain uses TRBV28 and TRBJ2-1, with 9 bases identical to TRBD1. This CDR3 has 15 amino acids. The germline gives CDR1 MDHEN, CDR2 SYDVKM. The V segment lost 4 bases and the J segment 3 bases; nucleotides outside the gene matches: 4. CDR3 in amino acids: CASSSMTGGYNEQFF. The CDR3 nucleotides are TGTGCCAGCAGTTCGATGACAGGGGGCTACAATGAGCAGTTCTTC.

This clonotype was counted a few times. The J gene is TRBJ1-4, the V gene TRBV20-1; D uncertain. The germline CDR1 and CDR2 sequences are DFQATT and SNEGSKA (reference sequence). V lost 0 bases, J lost 0 bases, and 11 bases lay in between. The CDR3 is made up of 16 amino acids. This CDR3 reads CSARDVEGATNEKLFF. Here the CDR3 DNA reads TGCAGTGCTAGAGATGTGGAGGGAGCAACTAATGAAAAACTGTTTTTT.

This clonotype has more than one count but fewer than ten. V is TRBV20-1 and J is TRBJ2-5; either TRBD1 or TRBD2 may fit D (5 bases each). V lost 5 bases to trimming and J lost 5 bases, with 21 bases between them. Per germline, CDR1 DFQATT and CDR2 SNEGSKA (reference sequence). The CDR3 is 15 amino acids. As DNA, the CDR3 is TGCAGTGCTGACTCCCGGGGCCCGGCCGGGGAGACCCAGTACTTC. This encodes CSADSRGPAGETQYF.

This clonotype has just a few counts. The V gene is TRBV12-3 or TRBV12-4, the J gene TRBJ1-1; D unresolved. Between the trimmed V and J ends, which lost 7 bases and 7 bases, there was a span of 7 bases. This CDR3 comprises 10 residues. CDR3 coding DNA: TGTGCCAGCACCGGTCTTGAAGCTTTCTTT. It codes for CASTGLEAFF.

This clonotype has more than one count but fewer than ten. The chain joins TRBV7-6 to TRBJ2-5; 7 bases are a match to TRBD1. Germline V lookup: CDR1 SGHVS, CDR2 FNYEAQ. The CDR3 is 20 amino acids. J gave up 2 bases and V 5 bases, and 23 bases lay outside the gene matches. The DNA of the CDR3 is TGTGCCAGCAGCGGACGTACTACCCATTGGGGGACAGTACTACAAGAGACCCAGTACTTC. It specifies CASSGRTTHWGTVLQETQYF. Together with reference TRBV7-6 and TRBJ2-5, the CDR3 gives the full variable domain: GAGVSQSPRYKVTKRGQDVALRCDPISGHVSLYWYRQALGQGPEFLTYFNYEAQQDKSGLPNDRFSAERPEGSISTLTIQRTEQRDSAMYRCASSGRTTHWGTVLQETQYFGPGTRLLVL.

This clonotype was seen at least ten times. The V gene is TRBV12-3 or TRBV12-4, the J gene TRBJ1-5, with D hard to call. V shed 7 bases and J shed 3 bases, with 13 bases lying between them. The CDR3 spans 14 residues. This CDR3 is CASKKGWDNQPQHF. The CDR3 DNA follows: TGTGCCAGCAAGAAAGGTTGGGACAATCAGCCCCAGCATTTT.

The rearrangement links TRBV5-1 to TRBJ2-7, with TRBD1 matching over 8 bases. The germline V gene encodes CDR1 SGHRS and CDR2 YFSETQ. The CDR3 is 16 amino acids. V lost 3 bases to trimming and J lost 2 bases; unmatched junction nucleotides: 10. The CDR3 region is CASSWDRDRPPYEQYF. The CDR3 DNA follows: TGCGCCAGCAGCTGGGACCGGGACAGGCCACCCTACGAGCAGTACTTC.

V gene TRBV2 combines with J gene TRBJ1-5; 12 bases are a match to TRBD1. V lost 5 bases to trimming and J lost 5 bases; unmatched junction nucleotides: 13. From germline, CDR1 is SNHLY and CDR2 FYNNEI. The CDR3 has 18 amino acids. Written as DNA, the CDR3 is TGTGCCAGCAGTTTGGGACAGGGGGCGTCGGGCGTTGATCAGCCCCAGCATTTT. This codes for CASSLGQGASGVDQPQHF.

This clonotype occurred many times. The J gene is TRBJ2-1, the V gene TRBV27, with TRBD2 matching 10 bases. The length of the CDR3 is 16 residues. In germline, CDR1 is MNHEY, CDR2 SMNVEV (reference sequence). V was clipped by 5 bases and J by 2 bases; unmatched bases: 6. The CDR3 nucleotides read TGTGCCAGCAGTCTCCTAGCGGGAGCCCCCTACAATGAGCAGTTCTTC. It codes for CASSLLAGAPYNEQFF.

This chain connects TRBV7-2 to TRBJ2-5, with D perhaps being TRBD1 or TRBD2 (6 bases each). The CDR3 length is 14 residues. Per the germline V gene, CDR1 is SGHTA and CDR2 is FQGNSA. V lost 6 bases to trimming and J lost 5 bases, with 16 bases between them. The CDR3 spells CASRTRGPRETQYF. CDR3 DNA: TGTGCCAGCAGGACCCGGGGGCCACGGGAGACCCAGTACTTC.

The chain has TRBV2 and TRBJ2-5; 8 nucleotides agree with TRBD1. The CDR3 has 15 amino acids. Trimming at V came to 3 bases and at J to 2 bases, leaving 5 bases not matched to a gene. Germline loops: CDR1 SNHLY, CDR2 FYNNEI. The CDR3 spells CASSDYGTGQETQYF. CDR3 DNA: TGTGCCAGCAGTGATTACGGGACAGGACAAGAGACCCAGTACTTC.

The chain joins TRBV7-9 to TRBJ2-1; D not certain. From germline, CDR1 is SEHNR and CDR2 FQNEAQ (reference sequence). V was clipped by 6 bases and J by 6 bases, with 12 bases between them. The length of the CDR3 is 13 residues. CDR3 nucleotide sequence: TGTGCCAGCAGGAGGTCCCCGGGCAATGAGCAGTTCTTC. Translating gives CASRRSPGNEQFF.

A word on this clonotype: One junction end disagrees with the germline gene, perhaps due to a read error. The chain recombines TRBV11-2 with TRBJ1-2, with no clear D. This CDR3 comprises 14 residues. CDR1 SGHAT and CDR2 FQNNGV come from the germline V gene. In nucleotides, the CDR3 is TGTGCCGGCAGCTTAGACGGGCGGTCCTATGGCTACACCTTC. Its protein is CAGSLDGRSYGYTF. The variable domain in full, with the rest retrieved from reference TRBV11-2 and TRBJ1-2, is EAGVAQSPRYKIIEKRQSVAFWCNPISGHATLYWYQQILGQGPKLLIQFQNNGVVDDSQLPKDRFSAERLKGVDSTLKIQPAKLEDSAVYLCAGSLDGRSYGYTFGSGTRLTVV.

In this sample, this clonotype turned up a few times. The chain employs TRBV7-3 and TRBJ2-1; TRBD2 aligns across 8 bases. The CDR3 spans 17 residues. V shed 5 bases and J 9 bases; nucleotides not matched to a gene: 18. Germline CDR1 reads SGHTA; CDR2 reads FQGTGA. For the CDR3, the DNA is TGTGCCAGCAGCCCGGCCTTGGGACTAGGAACTCGGAGTGAGCAGTTCTTC. It yields the protein CASSPALGLGTRSEQFF.

This clonotype was observed a handful of times. This chain connects TRBV4-2 to TRBJ2-1; 9 positions match TRBD2. Germline lookup yields CDR1 LGHNA and CDR2 YNFKEQ. The CDR3 runs to 16 residues. The junction had 4 bases not matched to a gene; V was cut back by 4 bases and J by 0 bases. CDR3 protein: CASSLGLASSYNEQFF. Here the CDR3 DNA reads TGTGCCAGCAGCCTTGGACTAGCGAGCTCCTACAATGAGCAGTTCTTC.

This clonotype has only a few counts. The chain joins TRBV27 to TRBJ1-2; 7 positions match TRBD1. The V gene's germline CDR1 is MNHEY and CDR2 SMNVEV (reference sequence). This CDR3 spans 14 amino acids. The ends lost 7 bases at V and 3 bases at J; junction bases unmatched: 8. This chain's CDR3 is CASKSQGGHYGYTF. CDR3 bases: TGTGCCAGCAAATCCCAGGGGGGCCACTATGGCTACACCTTC.

The rearrangement uses TRBV7-2 and TRBJ2-7; D possibly corresponds to TRBD1 (6 bases). Germline values: CDR1 SGHTA, CDR2 FQGNSA. V lost 6 bases to trimming and J lost 4 bases, with 13 bases between them. This CDR3 spans 13 amino acids. The CDR3 is CASSTGMRYEQYF. The CDR3 DNA follows: TGTGCCAGCAGTACAGGGATGCGGTACGAGCAGTACTTC.

This clonotype has ten or more counts. V usage is TRBV5-1 and J usage is TRBJ2-3; perhaps TRBD1 as D (6 bases). The CDR3 loop spans 15 amino acids. Trimming removed 2 bases at V and 7 bases at J, with 17 bases between. Germline CDR1 and CDR2: SGHRS and YFSETQ. CDR3 region: CASSLGQGNVNTQYF. As DNA, the CDR3 is TGCGCCAGCAGCTTAGGGCAGGGGAACGTGAATACGCAGTATTTT.

V is TRBV6-2 or TRBV6-3 and J is TRBJ2-1, with 7 bases aligning to TRBD2. Per germline, CDR1 MNHEY and CDR2 SVGEGT. The CDR3 contains 16 residues. Trimming took 2 bases from V and 4 from J; bases not matched to a gene: 8. The CDR3: CASSYGPGGLYNEQFF. The CDR3 DNA follows: TGTGCCAGCAGTTACGGTCCGGGAGGACTTTACAATGAGCAGTTCTTC.

This clonotype occurred a few times. The chain couples TRBV28 to TRBJ2-6, with D possibly matching TRBD2 (6 bases). The CDR3 covers 18 residues. V was shortened by 3 bases and J by 0 bases, with 15 bases between the two germline ends. CDR1 and CDR2 (germline): MDHEN, SYDVKM. CDR3 bases: TGTGCCAGCAGTTTGAGAAAGGGACTGATCTCTGGGGCCAACGTCCTGACTTTC. It specifies CASSLRKGLISGANVLTF. The full variable domain, with the rest looked up from reference TRBV28 and TRBJ2-6, is DVKVTQSSRYLVKRTGEKVFLECVQDMDHENMFWYRQDPGLGLRLIYFSYDVKMKEKGDIPEGYSVSREKKERFSLILESASTNQTSMYLCASSLRKGLISGANVLTFGAGSRLTVL.

J is TRBJ2-7 and V is TRBV7-2; D possibly corresponds to TRBD1 (6 bases). Looked up from germline, CDR1 is SGHTA and CDR2 is FQGNSA. The V end was cut by 4 bases, the J end by 2 bases, with 15 bases between. The CDR3 is 15 amino acids. CDR3 amino acids: CASSSTGTKPYEQYF. The CDR3 coding sequence is TGTGCCAGCAGCTCCACAGGGACAAAACCCTACGAGCAGTACTTC.

The CDR3 DNA reads TGCGCCAGCGCTCTTAGCAGGGGAGACTACGAGCAGTACTTC. It yields the protein CASALSRGDYEQYF. This chain links TRBV5-1 with TRBJ2-7, with D maybe TRBD1 (6 bases). Trimming stripped 7 bases from V and 3 bases from J, with 17 bases between. CDR3 length equals 14 residues. In germline, CDR1 is SGHRS, CDR2 YFSETQ. Together with reference TRBV5-1 and TRBJ2-7, the CDR3 gives the full variable domain: KAGVTQTPRYLIKTRGQQVTLSCSPISGHRSVSWYQQTPGQGLQFLFEYFSETQRNKGNFPGRFSGRQFSNSRSEMNVSTLELGDSALYLCASALSRGDYEQYFGPGTRLTVT.

This chain uses TRBV5-6 with TRBJ1-1; no definite D call. CDR1 and CDR2 (germline): SGHDT, YYEEEE. The CDR3 extends over 15 amino acids. V shed 0 bases and J shed 0 bases, with 9 bases lying between them. The CDR3 DNA reads as TGTGCCAGCAGCTTGGTACGGATGATGAACACTGAAGCTTTCTTT. Translated: CASSLVRMMNTEAFF.

The J gene is TRBJ2-6, the V gene TRBV7-9; 8 nucleotides align to TRBD1. The CDR3 totals 17 residues. Germline values: CDR1 SEHNR, CDR2 FQNEAQ (reference sequence). The V segment lost 5 bases and the J segment 3 bases; nucleotides outside the gene matches: 9. CDR3 sequence: CASSMEQGAYGANVLTF. Written as DNA, the CDR3 is TGTGCCAGCAGCATGGAGCAGGGGGCGTATGGGGCCAACGTCCTGACTTTC.

This clonotype was seen ten or more times. J is TRBJ2-2 and V is TRBV6-4; D remains unclear. Germline values: CDR1 MRHNA, CDR2 SNTAGT. The CDR3 loop spans 13 amino acids. V was cut by 0 bases and J by 5 bases, with 4 bases left in between. As DNA, the CDR3 is TGTGCCAGCAGTGACTCGACAACCGGGGAGCTGTTTTTT. This gives the protein CASSDSTTGELFF.